This TCR beta chain was recovered during a study of T cell responses to AZD1222 COVID-19 vaccine. General study findings and limits: The donor group comprised mostly white British people and more females; the analysis possibly underestimated clonal diversity. Reports indicate that nearly half of spike-specific TCRs are directed at unmutated variant regions.

Some clones are missing from TCRdb's copy, which holds only in-frame ones; the method was immunoSEQ multiplex PCR. The repertoire holds roughly 49,000 clones, with roughly 80% as singletons. CDR1 is SNHLY, CDR2 FYNNEI, per germline. The CDR3 has 11 residues. With 3 bases removed from V and 9 bases from J, the gap between germline ends came to 3 bases. Comment on this clone: Antigen: not known.

The source is an adult in good health. This sample comprised peripheral blood, obtained on day 0 of MenACWY control vaccination. The chain links TRBV2 to TRBJ1-6; no reliable D call. The DNA for the CDR3 is TGTGCCAGCAGTGATATTTCACCCCTCCACTTT. It is translated as CASSDISPLHF.